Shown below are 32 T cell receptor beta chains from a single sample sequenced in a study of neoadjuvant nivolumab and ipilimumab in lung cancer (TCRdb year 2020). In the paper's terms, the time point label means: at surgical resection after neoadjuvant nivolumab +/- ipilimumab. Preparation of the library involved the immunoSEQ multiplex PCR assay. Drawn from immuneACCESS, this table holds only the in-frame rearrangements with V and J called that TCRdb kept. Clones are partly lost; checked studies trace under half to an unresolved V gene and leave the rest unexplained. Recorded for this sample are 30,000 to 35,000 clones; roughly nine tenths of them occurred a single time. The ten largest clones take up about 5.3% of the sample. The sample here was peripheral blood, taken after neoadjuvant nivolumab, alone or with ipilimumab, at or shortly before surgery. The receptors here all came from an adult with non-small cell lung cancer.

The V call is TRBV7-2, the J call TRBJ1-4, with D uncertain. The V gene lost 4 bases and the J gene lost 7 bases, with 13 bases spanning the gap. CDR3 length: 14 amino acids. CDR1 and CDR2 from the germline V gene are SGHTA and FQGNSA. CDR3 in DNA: TGTGCCAGCAGCTCTGCTGGGTGGGGTGAAAAACTGTTTTTT. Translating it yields CASSSAGWGEKLFF.

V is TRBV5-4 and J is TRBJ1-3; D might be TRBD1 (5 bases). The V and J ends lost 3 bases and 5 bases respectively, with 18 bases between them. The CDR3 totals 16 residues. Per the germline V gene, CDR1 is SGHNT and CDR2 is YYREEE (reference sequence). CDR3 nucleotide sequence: TGTGCCAGCAGCTCGGAAGGGGCGCGGGTCAGAAACACCATATATTTT. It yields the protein CASSSEGARVRNTIYF. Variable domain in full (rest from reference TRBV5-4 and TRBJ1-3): ETGVTQSPTHLIKTRGQQVTLRCSSQSGHNTVSWYQQALGQGPQFIFQYYREEENGRGNFPPRFSGLQFPNYSSELNVNALELDDSALYLCASSSEGARVRNTIYFGEGSWLTVV.

The chain's CDR3 is CASRGQGNSPLHF. CDR3 bases: TGTGCCAGCAGGGGGCAGGGTAATTCACCCCTCCACTTT. V is TRBV6-6 and J is TRBJ1-6; weak D call: TRBD1 (5 bases). Trimming left V 6 bases short and J 6 bases short, with 9 bases between. CDR3 size: 13 residues. Germline values: CDR1 MNHNY, CDR2 SVGAGI (reference sequence).

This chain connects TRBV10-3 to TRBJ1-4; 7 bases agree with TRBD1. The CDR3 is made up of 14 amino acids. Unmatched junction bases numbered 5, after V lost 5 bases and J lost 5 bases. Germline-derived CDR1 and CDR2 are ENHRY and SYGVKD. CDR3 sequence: CAISFDRDNEKLFF. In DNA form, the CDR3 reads TGTGCCATCAGTTTTGACAGGGACAATGAAAAACTGTTTTTT.

CDR3 sequence reads: CASSTRTLGGEKLFF. CDR3 nucleotide sequence: TGTGCCAGTAGTACCCGGACTCTAGGAGGTGAAAAACTGTTTTTT. The chain employs TRBV19 and TRBJ1-4; D is undetermined. Germline CDR1 and CDR2: LNHDA and SQIVND (reference sequence). Trimming pared 4 bases from V and 7 bases from J, leaving 16 bases between. This CDR3 has 15 residues. The complete variable domain, with remaining parts taken from reference TRBV19 and TRBJ1-4, reads DGGITQSPKYLFRKEGQNVTLSCEQNLNHDAMYWYRQDPGQGLRLIYYSQIVNDFQKGDIAEGYSVSREKKESFPLTVTSAQKNPTAFYLCASSTRTLGGEKLFFGSGTQLSVL.

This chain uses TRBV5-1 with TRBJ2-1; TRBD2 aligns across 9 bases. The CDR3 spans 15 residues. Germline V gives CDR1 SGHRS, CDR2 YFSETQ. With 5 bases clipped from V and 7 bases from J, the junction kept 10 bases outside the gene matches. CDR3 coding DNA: TGCGCCAGCAGGGTCATCCGCGGGGGGGCTAATGAGCAGTTCTTC. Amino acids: CASRVIRGGANEQFF.

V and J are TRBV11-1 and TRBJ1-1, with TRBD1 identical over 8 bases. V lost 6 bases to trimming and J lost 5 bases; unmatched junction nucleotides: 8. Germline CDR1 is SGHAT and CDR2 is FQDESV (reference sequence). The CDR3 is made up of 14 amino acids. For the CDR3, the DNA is TGTGCCAGCAGTAGAAGGACAGGGCGGACTGAAGCTTTCTTT. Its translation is CASSRRTGRTEAFF. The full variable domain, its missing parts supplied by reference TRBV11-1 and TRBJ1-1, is EAEVAQSPRYKITEKSQAVAFWCDPISGHATLYWYRQILGQGPELLVQFQDESVVDDSQLPKDRFSAERLKGVDSTLKIQPAELGDSAMYLCASSRRTGRTEAFFGQGTRLTVV.

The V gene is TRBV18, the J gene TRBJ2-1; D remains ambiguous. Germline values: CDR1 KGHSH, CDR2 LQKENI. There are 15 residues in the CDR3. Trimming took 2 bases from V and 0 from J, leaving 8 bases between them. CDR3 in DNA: TGTGCCAGCTCACCATCAGCGTACTCCTACAATGAGCAGTTCTTC. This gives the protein CASSPSAYSYNEQFF.

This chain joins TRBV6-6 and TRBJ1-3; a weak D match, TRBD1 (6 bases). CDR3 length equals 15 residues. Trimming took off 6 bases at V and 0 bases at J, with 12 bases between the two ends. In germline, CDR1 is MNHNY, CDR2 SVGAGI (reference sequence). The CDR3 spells CASSLGQYSGNTIYF. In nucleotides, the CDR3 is TGTGCCAGCAGCCTGGGACAATACTCTGGAAACACCATATATTTT.

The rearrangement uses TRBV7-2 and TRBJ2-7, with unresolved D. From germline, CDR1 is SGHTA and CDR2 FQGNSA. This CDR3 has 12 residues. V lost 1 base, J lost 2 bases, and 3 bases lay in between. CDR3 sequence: CASSLDAYEQYF. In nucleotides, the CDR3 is TGTGCCAGCAGCTTAGACGCCTACGAGCAGTACTTC. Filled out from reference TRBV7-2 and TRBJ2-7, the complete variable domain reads GAGVSQSPSNKVTEKGKDVELRCDPISGHTALYWYRQSLGQGLEFLIYFQGNSAPDKSGLPSDRFSAERTGGSVSTLTIQRTQQEDSAVYLCASSLDAYEQYFGPGTRLTVT.

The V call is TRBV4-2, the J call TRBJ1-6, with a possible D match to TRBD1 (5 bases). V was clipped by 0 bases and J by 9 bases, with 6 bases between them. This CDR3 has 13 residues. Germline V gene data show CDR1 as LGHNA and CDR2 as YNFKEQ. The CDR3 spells CASSQDGGSPLHF. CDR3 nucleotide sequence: TGTGCCAGCAGCCAAGATGGGGGTTCACCCCTCCACTTT.

The CDR3 nucleotides are TGCAGCGTTGAAGGCAGATTGAACACTGAAGCTTTCTTT. Its translation is CSVEGRLNTEAFF. The chain links TRBV29-1 to TRBJ1-1; D gene uncertain. CDR3 length: 13 residues. V lost 1 base and J lost 0, with 6 bases in between. Per germline, CDR1 SQVTM and CDR2 ANQGSEA. Full variable domain (outside the CDR3, taken from reference TRBV29-1 and TRBJ1-1): SAVISQKPSRDICQRGTSLTIQCQVDSQVTMMFWYRQQPGQSLTLIATANQGSEATYESGFVIDKFPISRPNLTFSTLTVSNMSPEDSSIYLCSVEGRLNTEAFFGQGTRLTVV.

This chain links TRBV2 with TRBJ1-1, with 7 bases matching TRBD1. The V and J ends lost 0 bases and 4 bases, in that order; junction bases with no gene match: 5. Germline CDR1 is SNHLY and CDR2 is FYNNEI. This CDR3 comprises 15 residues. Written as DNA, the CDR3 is TGTGCCAGCAGTGAAGCGGGGACAGAAATCACTGAAGCTTTCTTT. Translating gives CASSEAGTEITEAFF.

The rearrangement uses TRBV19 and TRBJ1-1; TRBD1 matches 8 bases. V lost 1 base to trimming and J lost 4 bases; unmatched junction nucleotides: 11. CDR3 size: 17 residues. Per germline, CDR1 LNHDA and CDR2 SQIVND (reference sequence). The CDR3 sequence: CASSIVHNTGGRTEAFF. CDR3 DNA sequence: TGTGCCAGTAGTATAGTTCACAATACAGGGGGACGCACTGAAGCTTTCTTT.

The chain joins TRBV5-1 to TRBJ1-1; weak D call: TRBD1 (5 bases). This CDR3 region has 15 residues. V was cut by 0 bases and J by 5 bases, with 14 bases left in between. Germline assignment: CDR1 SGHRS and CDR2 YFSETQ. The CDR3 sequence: CASSLAPGRGTEAFF. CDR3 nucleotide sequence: TGCGCCAGCAGCTTGGCGCCAGGGCGGGGGACTGAAGCTTTCTTT. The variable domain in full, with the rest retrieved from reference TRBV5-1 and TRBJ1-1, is KAGVTQTPRYLIKTRGQQVTLSCSPISGHRSVSWYQQTPGQGLQFLFEYFSETQRNKGNFPGRFSGRQFSNSRSEMNVSTLELGDSALYLCASSLAPGRGTEAFFGQGTRLTVV.

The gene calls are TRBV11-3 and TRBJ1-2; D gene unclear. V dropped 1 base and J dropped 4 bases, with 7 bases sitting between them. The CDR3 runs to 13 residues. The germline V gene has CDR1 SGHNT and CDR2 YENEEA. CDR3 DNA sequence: TGTGCCAGCAGCTTAGTTGTGAGCTATGGCTACACCTTC. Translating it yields CASSLVVSYGYTF.

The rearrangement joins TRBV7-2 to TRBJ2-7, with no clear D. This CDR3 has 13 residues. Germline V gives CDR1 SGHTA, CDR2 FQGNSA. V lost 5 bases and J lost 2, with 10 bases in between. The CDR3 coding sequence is TGTGCCAGCAGCGTGACTTCCCCCTACGAGCAGTACTTC. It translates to CASSVTSPYEQYF.

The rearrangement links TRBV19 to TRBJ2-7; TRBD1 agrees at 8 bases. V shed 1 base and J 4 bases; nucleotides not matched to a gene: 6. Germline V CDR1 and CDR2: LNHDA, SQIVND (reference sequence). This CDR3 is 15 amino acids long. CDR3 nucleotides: TGTGCCAGTAGTATAGCGACAGGGGAATTTTACGAGCAGTACTTC. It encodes CASSIATGEFYEQYF.

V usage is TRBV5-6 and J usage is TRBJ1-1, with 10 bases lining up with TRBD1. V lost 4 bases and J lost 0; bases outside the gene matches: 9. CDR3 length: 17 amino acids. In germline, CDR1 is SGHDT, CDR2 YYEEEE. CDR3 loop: CASSPGTGVGMNTEAFF. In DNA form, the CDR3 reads TGTGCCAGCAGCCCCGGGACAGGGGTCGGGATGAACACTGAAGCTTTCTTT.

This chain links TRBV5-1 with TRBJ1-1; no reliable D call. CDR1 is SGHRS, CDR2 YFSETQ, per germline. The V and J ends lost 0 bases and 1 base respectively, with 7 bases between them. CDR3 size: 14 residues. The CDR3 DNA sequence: TGCGCCAGCAGCTTGGACTCCAGGAACACTGAAGCTTTCTTT. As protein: CASSLDSRNTEAFF.

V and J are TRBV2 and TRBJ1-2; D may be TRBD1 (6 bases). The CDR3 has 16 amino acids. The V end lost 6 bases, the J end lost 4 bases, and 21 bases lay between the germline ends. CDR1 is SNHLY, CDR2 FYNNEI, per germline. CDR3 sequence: CASRQGRGPAGYGYTF. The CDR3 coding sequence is TGTGCCAGCAGACAAGGGCGGGGGCCGGCGGGCTATGGCTACACCTTC.

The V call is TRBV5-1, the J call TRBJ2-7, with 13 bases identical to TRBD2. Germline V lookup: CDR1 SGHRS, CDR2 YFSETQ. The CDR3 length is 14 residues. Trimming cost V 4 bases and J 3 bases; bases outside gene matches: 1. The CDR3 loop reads CASSTSGGDYEQYF. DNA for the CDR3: TGCGCCAGCAGCACTAGCGGGGGGGACTACGAGCAGTACTTC.

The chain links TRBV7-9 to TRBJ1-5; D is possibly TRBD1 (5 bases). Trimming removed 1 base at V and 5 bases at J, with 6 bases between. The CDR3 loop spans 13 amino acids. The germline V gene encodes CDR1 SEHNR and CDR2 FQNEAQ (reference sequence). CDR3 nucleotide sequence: TGTGCCAGCAGCTTAGGAGGGGATCAGCCCCAGCATTTT. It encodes CASSLGGDQPQHF.

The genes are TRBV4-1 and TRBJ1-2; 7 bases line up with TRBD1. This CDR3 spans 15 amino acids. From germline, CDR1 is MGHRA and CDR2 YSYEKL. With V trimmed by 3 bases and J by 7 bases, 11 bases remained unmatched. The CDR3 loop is CASSQERQGAVGYTF. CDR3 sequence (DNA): TGCGCCAGCAGCCAGGAACGACAGGGTGCAGTTGGCTACACCTTC.

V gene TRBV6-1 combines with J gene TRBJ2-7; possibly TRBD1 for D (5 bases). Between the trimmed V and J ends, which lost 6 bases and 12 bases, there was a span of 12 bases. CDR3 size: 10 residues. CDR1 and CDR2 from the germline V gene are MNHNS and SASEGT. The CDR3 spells CASRLDTPYF. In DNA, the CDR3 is TGTGCCAGCAGGCTGGACACCCCGTACTTC.

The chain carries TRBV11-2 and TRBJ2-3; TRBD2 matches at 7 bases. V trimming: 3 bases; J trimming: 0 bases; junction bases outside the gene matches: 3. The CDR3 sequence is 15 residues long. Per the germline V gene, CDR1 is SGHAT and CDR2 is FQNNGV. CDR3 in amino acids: CASSLSGASTDTQYF. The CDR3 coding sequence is TGTGCCAGCAGCTTGAGCGGGGCTAGCACAGATACGCAGTATTTT.

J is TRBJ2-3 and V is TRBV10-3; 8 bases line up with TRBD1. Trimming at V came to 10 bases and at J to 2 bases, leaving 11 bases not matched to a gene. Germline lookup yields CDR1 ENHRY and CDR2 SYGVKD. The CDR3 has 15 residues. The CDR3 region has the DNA TGTGCCACGGGCAAGATGACAGGGGACACAGATACGCAGTATTTT. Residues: CATGKMTGDTDTQYF.

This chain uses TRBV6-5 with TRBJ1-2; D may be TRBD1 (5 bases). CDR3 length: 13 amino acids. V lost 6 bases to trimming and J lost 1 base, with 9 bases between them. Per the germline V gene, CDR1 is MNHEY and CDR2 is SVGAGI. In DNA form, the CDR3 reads TGTGCCAGCAGCCGGGACGGTAACTATGGCTACACCTTC. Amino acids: CASSRDGNYGYTF.

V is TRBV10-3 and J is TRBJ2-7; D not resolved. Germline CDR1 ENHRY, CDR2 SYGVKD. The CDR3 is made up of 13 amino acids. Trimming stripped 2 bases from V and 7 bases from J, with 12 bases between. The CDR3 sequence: CAISEPGGREQYF. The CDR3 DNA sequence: TGTGCCATCAGTGAGCCGGGCGGCCGAGAGCAGTACTTC.

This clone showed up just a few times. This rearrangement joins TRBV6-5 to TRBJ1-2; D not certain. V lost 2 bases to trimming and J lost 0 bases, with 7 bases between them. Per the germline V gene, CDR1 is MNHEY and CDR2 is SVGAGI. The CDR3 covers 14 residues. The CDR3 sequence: CASSYEGPNYGYTF. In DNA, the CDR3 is TGTGCCAGCAGTTACGAGGGCCCTAACTATGGCTACACCTTC.

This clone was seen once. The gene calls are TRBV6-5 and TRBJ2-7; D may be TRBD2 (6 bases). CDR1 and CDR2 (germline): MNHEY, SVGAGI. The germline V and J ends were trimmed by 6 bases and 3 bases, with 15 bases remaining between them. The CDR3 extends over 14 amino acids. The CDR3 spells CASSEGGAYYEQYF. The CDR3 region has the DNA TGTGCCAGCAGCGAAGGCGGGGCATACTACGAGCAGTACTTC.

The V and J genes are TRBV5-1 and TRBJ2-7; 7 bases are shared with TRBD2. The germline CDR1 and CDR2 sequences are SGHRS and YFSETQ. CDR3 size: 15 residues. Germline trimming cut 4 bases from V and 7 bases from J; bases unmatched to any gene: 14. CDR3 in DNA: TGCGCCAGCAGCCCGGGGGGTGTGAGGGGCGGGGAGCAGTACTTC. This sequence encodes CASSPGGVRGGEQYF.